The TCR beta chain described here comes from a study of T-cell reconstitution after alpha-beta-depleted transplantation in children. Preparing the TCRbeta library involved the use of unique molecular identifiers. TCRdb fed the PCR reads into MiXCR, producing one record per CDR3 protein. Among around 960,000 distinct CDR3 sequences listed, 25% to 30% were seen once. Study conclusions and caveats: The origin of high day-60 TCRbeta diversity in some patients lay in surviving recipient T cells and thymic progenitors. Several hundred graft clones that had expanded were reportedly the source of alpha-beta T cells about two months after transplant.

V gave up 3 bases and J gave up 3 bases; unmatched junction bases: 2. Germline assignment: CDR1 SNHLY and CDR2 FYNNEI. The CDR3 is 14 amino acids. This clonotype was seen a few times. Its target is unknown. This TCR came from a boy in the first two years of life who had a stem cell transplant for SCID, so the T cells may come from the graft donor. The input for sequencing was PBMCs, mostly from graft donor cells, taken 360 days after TCRalphabeta/CD19-depleted stem cell transplant. The chain has TRBV2 and TRBJ2-7, with 10 bases aligning to TRBD2. This CDR3 is CASSDLAGVYEQYF. The CDR3 region has the DNA TGTGCCAGCAGTGACCTAGCGGGGGTCTACGAGCAGTACTTC.